The sequence of this T cell receptor beta chain was determined in a study of T cell repertoires in cytomegalovirus infection. Study information: Public TCR beta signatures indicated both CMV infection and matching HLA type. Study observations and caveats: Frequencies of public TCR beta families were cumulated, and this identified carriers of CMV plus the relevant HLA.

This clonotype was observed at least ten times. No antigen is known for it. Trimming took 6 bases from V and 4 from J; bases not matched to a gene: 10. The CDR3 has 17 amino acids. Germline V CDR1 and CDR2: SGHTA, FQGNSA. TCRdb analysed the reads with MiXCR anew, one entry per CDR3 protein. The sample has some 440,000 distinct CDR3 sequences; about 33% are singletons. The V and J genes are TRBV7-2 and TRBJ2-6; TRBD1 matches 9 bases. The TCR was taken from a human donor in good health (CMV status not recorded). Some clones in this sample may be carry-over from other donors' samples. The sequencing input was PBMCs. The CDR3, as DNA: TGTGCCAGCAGTAGGACAGGGGCGCTGTGGGGGGCCAACGTCCTGACTTTC. It is translated as CASSRTGALWGANVLTF.